The entry below describes one T cell receptor beta chain. This clonotype came up a few times. This clone's antigen is unknown. Per-nucleotide qualities are absent, and no much larger clonotype sits a single base away. The junction shows trimming of 3 bases on V and 7 bases on J, and the gene matches do not reach 13 bases of it. Reading the germline V gene (reference sequence) gives CDR1 LNHDA and CDR2 SQIVND. Including cysteine and phenylalanine, the CDR3 has 17 amino acids. Only CDR3 DNA remains: 51 bases, in frame from the first base. The treatment or condition label here, explained by the study, means: in vitro stimulation with specific CMV peptide epitopes to enrich CMV-specific T cells. For sequencing, an Illumina HiSeq 1500 was employed. Using fastp trimming at Q25 and MiXCR clonotype assembly, TCRdb reanalyzed the public sequencing data and kept in-frame beta chains. Rows with a matching CDR3 protein are joined into one entry that keeps the most common DNA and genes. Counted in this sample were more than 250,000 distinct CDR3 sequences; 20% to 25% of them appeared once. 13% of the sample belongs to the ten largest clones.

This specimen comes from a study of T cell repertoires in cytomegalovirus infection (dated 2019 in TCRdb). Regarding the research as a whole: Alongside well-studied HLA-B-restricted epitopes, the peptide stimulations were aimed at recently identified HLA-C-restricted CMV epitopes, whose presentation resists viral immunomodulation. Donor HLA type was relevant to the analysis, because carriage of CMV infection together with the matching HLA type was indicated by public TCR beta signatures. The paper's findings and limits, for the study overall: In both this cohort and an independent roughly 350-donor cohort, the cumulative frequency of public TCR beta family members distinguished carriers of CMV infection plus the relevant HLA type. In the ex vivo response, HLA-C-restricted CMV-specific TCR beta clonotypes were dominant, and in two of eight donors the single most frequent clonotype came from this HLA-C-restricted group.

The sample was cultured PBMCs, taken from culture after CMV antigen stimulation. The source is a human donor in good health (CMV status not recorded). Some clones in this sample may be carry-over from other donors' samples. This chain joins TRBV19 to TRBJ2-1, with 9 central nucleotides matching TRBD2. The DNA sequence reads TGTGCCAGTAGTATTGCTGGTGGCGGGAGGGCCATTAATGAGCAGTTCTTC. Translated, it gives CASSIAGGGRAINEQFF.